This T cell receptor (beta chain) was captured by sequencing in a study of yellow fever vaccine responses in identical twins. TCRdb reprocessed the RT-PCR reads via MiXCR and lists one record per CDR3 protein. This table holds approximately 33,000 distinct CDR3 sequences, 50% to 65% found once. This CDR3 contains 15 residues. V lost 5 bases to trimming and J lost 3 bases; unmatched junction nucleotides: 8. The germline gives CDR1 SGHNT, CDR2 YENEEA. Of note for this clonotype: Its antigen is unidentified.

Study-wide results and caveats: Twins showed a vaccine T cell response that reportedly seemed partly convergent, partly personalized.

The sample in question was T cells from blood (PBMCs), unsorted or a sorted subset (not recorded which), obtained before or after yellow fever vaccination (not recorded which). The origin of this receptor is a woman in her late teens or twenties who received the yellow fever vaccine. The rearrangement joins TRBV11-3 to TRBJ2-7, with 9 positions matching TRBD2. CDR3 sequence (DNA): TGTGCCAGCAGCCCAGAGCGGGGGGATTTCTACGAGCAGTACTTC. Amino acid sequence: CASSPERGDFYEQYF.